In its sample, the clone carrying this T cell receptor (beta chain) was seen a few times. Its antigen is not identified. Here immunoSEQ multiplex PCR was the method, and the copy in TCRdb shows in-frame clones only, minus some. The table lists around 130,000 clones, 91% of them singletons, with over 2.5% in the top ten. This sample is drawn from a study of T cell responses to AZD1222 COVID-19 vaccine. Study findings and constraints: Two doses of AZD1222 preceded a rise in Spike-specific TCR breadth and depth. CD4 TCRs covered the whole spike, strongest at regions 160-218 and 743-854. Clonal diversity was possibly underestimated, and the donors were mostly white British, with more females.

The CDR3 spans 14 residues. Germline CDR1 LGHNA, CDR2 YNFKEQ. Trimming stripped 3 bases from V and 2 bases from J, with 11 bases between. The V gene is TRBV4-2, the J gene TRBJ2-7; D is undetermined. Sequenced material: peripheral blood, taken on day 0 of AZD1222 vaccination. The TCR was taken from an adult in good health. Written as DNA, the CDR3 is TGTGCCAGCAGCCAGGCCTCGGGTCCCTACGAGCAGTACTTC. Translation: CASSQASGPYEQYF.